Following are 24 T cell receptor beta chains from one sample sequenced in a study of T cells in Graves' hyperthyroidism and ophthalmopathy. RNA transcripts yielded amplified TCR beta CDR3 regions. The TCR CDR3 was amplified in a first-round RT-PCR using the HTBI primer set. Each CDR3 protein is one row after TCRdb ran MiXCR on the multiplex PCR reads. Among hundreds of thousands of distinct CDR3 sequences listed, 14% were seen once. What was sequenced was blood. Source of these receptors: a woman aged 18-35 years with Graves' hyperthyroidism.

The chain recombines TRBV7-9 with TRBJ1-1; unclear D gene. This CDR3 spans 13 amino acids. Germline CDR1 is SEHNR and CDR2 is FQNEAQ (reference sequence). V lost 2 bases, J lost 1 base, and 5 bases lay in between. This CDR3 is CASSLITNTEAFF. In DNA, the CDR3 is TGTGCCAGCAGCTTAATTACGAACACTGAAGCTTTCTTT.

The chain uses TRBV2 and TRBJ2-2; 12 bases align to TRBD2. The CDR3 runs to 17 residues. V lost 6 bases to trimming and J lost 6 bases; unmatched junction nucleotides: 11. Per the germline V gene, CDR1 is SNHLY and CDR2 is FYNNEI. The CDR3 spells CASSPLTSGRVPGELFF. The CDR3 DNA reads as TGTGCCAGCAGCCCCCTGACTAGCGGGAGAGTCCCCGGGGAGCTGTTTTTT.

This clonotype came up a few times. The chain employs TRBV27 and TRBJ2-3; D is perhaps TRBD1 (6 bases). V was trimmed by 8 bases and J by 4 bases, leaving 10 bases between them. Germline-derived CDR1 and CDR2 are MNHEY and SMNVEV (reference sequence). CDR3 length equals 12 residues. This chain's CDR3 is CASGQGPDTQYF. In DNA form, the CDR3 reads TGTGCCAGCGGCCAGGGGCCAGATACGCAGTATTTT.

Many counts were recorded for this clonotype. The V call is TRBV12-3 or TRBV12-4, the J call TRBJ2-1; 8 nucleotides align to TRBD2. J gave up 8 bases and V 2 bases, and 8 bases lay outside the gene matches. The CDR3 totals 15 residues. CDR3 in DNA: TGTGCCAGCAGTTTAAAAGCGGGAGTGGTCGATGAGCAGTTCTTC. As protein: CASSLKAGVVDEQFF.

J is TRBJ1-2 and V is TRBV28; possible D gene TRBD1, 5 bases. Per germline, CDR1 MDHEN and CDR2 SYDVKM. This CDR3 has 15 residues. Trimming stripped 7 bases from V and 7 bases from J, with 22 bases between. This CDR3 reads CASITLGPGSSGYTF. DNA of the CDR3: TGTGCCAGCATAACATTAGGGCCAGGGTCGTCTGGCTACACCTTC.

In this sample, this clonotype turned up many times. The chain carries TRBV29-1 and TRBJ1-1, with 7 nucleotides matching TRBD1. The V segment lost 4 bases and the J segment 0 bases; nucleotides outside the gene matches: 5. The germline V gene has CDR1 SQVTM and CDR2 ANQGSEA. The CDR3 length is 14 residues. CDR3 coding DNA: TGCAGCGTTGGAACAGGGGCGGTGAACACTGAAGCTTTCTTT. Amino acids: CSVGTGAVNTEAFF.

This clonotype appeared many times. J is TRBJ1-1 and V is TRBV5-8; D is ambiguous. The germline CDR1 and CDR2 sequences are SGHTS and YDEGEE. The CDR3 contains 14 residues. Trimming left V 0 bases short and J 3 bases short, with 9 bases between. CDR3 in amino acids: CASSLDIRHTEAFF. In nucleotides, the CDR3 is TGTGCCAGCAGCTTGGATATCAGACACACTGAAGCTTTCTTT.

This clonotype was seen ten or more times. The chain is built from TRBV11-2 and TRBJ2-2; the match to TRBD2 covers 8 bases. The trim removed 0 bases at V and 7 bases at J, leaving 4 bases unmatched. The germline gives CDR1 SGHAT, CDR2 FQNNGV. CDR3 size: 15 residues. The CDR3 DNA reads TGTGCCAGCAGCTTAGAGAGACTAGCGCGCGGGGAGCTGTTTTTT. Protein sequence: CASSLERLARGELFF.

Many counts were recorded for this clonotype. This chain links TRBV14 with TRBJ2-1; 7 nucleotides agree with TRBD2. The CDR3 contains 13 residues. The V gene end was trimmed by 5 bases and the J gene end by 12 bases; junction bases not matched to a gene: 10. Germline V gene lookup returns CDR1 SGHDN and CDR2 FVKESK. As DNA, the CDR3 is TGTGCCAGCAGCTCAACCGGGAGGTGGGTGCAGTTCTTC. It codes for CASSSTGRWVQFF.

This clonotype was seen many times. This chain joins TRBV28 and TRBJ2-7; D possibly corresponds to TRBD2 (6 bases). V lost 2 bases, J lost 2 bases, and 13 bases lay in between. The germline V gene encodes CDR1 MDHEN and CDR2 SYDVKM. This CDR3 spans 15 amino acids. As DNA, the CDR3 is TGTGCCAGCAGTTTAGGAGGGGACGGGACCTACGAGCAGTACTTC. Protein sequence: CASSLGGDGTYEQYF.

This clonotype was seen once. The chain has TRBV19 and TRBJ2-7; the D gene is possibly TRBD1 (6 bases). The CDR3 sequence is 13 residues long. CDR1 and CDR2 (germline): LNHDA, SQIVND (reference sequence). Trimming removed 4 bases from V and 2 bases from J, with 9 bases in between. The CDR3 region has the DNA TGTGCCAGTAGTAAGGCAGGGGCCTACGAGCAGTACTTC. Protein: CASSKAGAYEQYF.

With regard to this clonotype: A much larger clone lies one base from this, so it may be a read error. The V call is TRBV10-3, the J call TRBJ2-3; D gene ambiguous. Trimming took 3 bases from V and 4 from J, leaving 14 bases between them. The CDR3 consists of 15 residues. Germline CDR1 and CDR2: ENHRY and SYGVKD. CDR3 protein: CAISEGALQPDTQYF. In DNA form, the CDR3 reads TGTGCCATCAGTGAAGGTGCTCTTCAACCAGATACGCAGTATTTT.

The J gene is TRBJ2-2, the V gene TRBV4-1, with 13 bases aligning to TRBD2. Losses at the gene ends were 4 bases for V and 6 bases for J; bases not matched to a gene: 8. The germline gives CDR1 MGHRA, CDR2 YSYEKL. This CDR3 is built from 17 residues. CDR3 amino acids: CASSLFPGLAGSGELFF. In DNA, the CDR3 is TGCGCCAGCAGCCTCTTCCCGGGACTAGCGGGATCCGGGGAGCTGTTTTTT.

This clonotype was found many times. The chain carries TRBV7-2 and TRBJ2-1; D ambiguous. The V end lost 6 bases, the J end lost 13 bases, and 13 bases lay between the germline ends. Per the germline V gene, CDR1 is SGHTA and CDR2 is FQGNSA. CDR3 length equals 11 residues. The CDR3 reads CASRVLEKQFF. The CDR3, as DNA: TGTGCCAGCAGAGTCCTCGAAAAACAGTTCTTC.

This clonotype was seen only a few times. A much larger clone lies a single base off, so this may be a read error. The chain joins TRBV7-2 to TRBJ2-7; 10 bases are shared with TRBD2. Germline V gives CDR1 SGHTA, CDR2 FQGNSA. The CDR3 is 15 residues long. The V segment lost 0 bases and the J segment 2 bases; nucleotides outside the gene matches: 1. Here the CDR3 DNA reads TGTGCCAGCAGCTTAGCGCTAGCGGGGGCCTACGAGCAGTACTTC. It translates to CASSLALAGAYEQYF.

This clonotype was observed a single time. Since a much larger clone is just one base distant, this may be a read error. This sequence joins TRBV7-9 and TRBJ2-7, with 10 bases that match TRBD2. The J call may be incorrect, as the DNA end agrees better with TRBJ2-1. CDR1 and CDR2 (germline): SEHNR, FQNEAQ (reference sequence). The CDR3 length is 14 residues. The CDR3, as DNA: TGTGCCAGCGGAACTAGCGGGAAGGCCTACGAGCAGTTCTTC. Translated, it gives CASGTSGKAYEQFF.

This clonotype has at least ten counts. The genes are TRBV12-3 or TRBV12-4 and TRBJ1-1, with a weak D call TRBD1 (5 bases). The CDR3 has 14 amino acids. Trimming left V 3 bases short and J 7 bases short, with 15 bases between. CDR3 sequence: CASSFPGTSSEAFF. The CDR3 DNA follows: TGTGCCAGCAGTTTCCCCGGGACGTCAAGTGAAGCTTTCTTT.

This clonotype showed up many times. The V call is TRBV28, the J call TRBJ1-5; no firm D call. Germline V CDR1 and CDR2: MDHEN, SYDVKM. The CDR3 is 18 amino acids. With 3 bases removed from V and 2 bases from J, the gap between germline ends came to 20 bases. DNA of the CDR3: TGTGCCAGCAGTTTTCCCACGTATCTGCCCCAGGGCAATCAGCCCCAGCATTTT. Translation gives CASSFPTYLPQGNQPQHF. The full variable domain, its missing parts supplied by reference TRBV28 and TRBJ1-5, is DVKVTQSSRYLVKRTGEKVFLECVQDMDHENMFWYRQDPGLGLRLIYFSYDVKMKEKGDIPEGYSVSREKKERFSLILESASTNQTSMYLCASSFPTYLPQGNQPQHFGDGTRLSIL.

The chain combines TRBV27 with TRBJ2-7, with D tentatively TRBD2 (6 bases). The V and J ends lost 6 bases and 3 bases respectively, with 18 bases between them. CDR3 length equals 15 residues. CDR1 is MNHEY and CDR2 is SMNVEV in the germline V gene (reference sequence). CDR3 nucleotides: TGTGCCAGCAGCCTGGGACTCCAGCCAGGCTACGAGCAGTACTTC. This translates into CASSLGLQPGYEQYF.

This clonotype was seen ten or more times. V usage is TRBV6-5 and J usage is TRBJ1-4; 9 nucleotides match TRBD1. J was trimmed by 6 bases and V by 0 bases; bases with no gene match: 2. CDR1 and CDR2 from the germline V gene are MNHEY and SVGAGI. The CDR3 covers 15 residues. The DNA for the CDR3 is TGTGCCAGCAGTTACTCGTGGACAGGGGATGAAAAACTGTTTTTT. Translated: CASSYSWTGDEKLFF.

At least ten counts were recorded for this clonotype. At one of its ends the junction is not consistent with the germline gene, which may arise from a read error. The chain combines TRBV5-5 with TRBJ2-1; D is unclear. Germline V gene sequence: CDR1 SGHKS, CDR2 YYEKEE (reference sequence). This CDR3 comprises 15 residues. CDR3 sequence reads: CASSLEAASFNEQFF. The CDR3, as DNA: TGTGCCAGCAGCTTGGAGGCAGCTTCCTTCAATGAGCAGTTCTTC. Together with reference TRBV5-5 and TRBJ2-1, the CDR3 gives the full variable domain: DAGVTQSPTHLIKTRGQQVTLRCSPISGHKSVSWYQQVLGQGPQFIFQYYEKEERGRGNFPDRFSARQFPNYSSELNVNALLLGDSALYLCASSLEAASFNEQFFGPGTRLTVL.

This clonotype was recorded at least ten times. The rearrangement links TRBV11-2 to TRBJ2-7; D not certain. The CDR3 is made up of 14 amino acids. Germline V CDR1 and CDR2: SGHAT, FQNNGV. Trimming cost V 1 base and J 1 base, with 8 bases left between them. DNA for the CDR3: TGTGCCAGCAGCTTAGCGCTAACTTCCTACGAGCAGTACTTC. Protein: CASSLALTSYEQYF.

The chain employs TRBV15 and TRBJ2-5; TRBD2 aligns across 7 bases. V was pared by 3 bases and J by 5 bases, with 12 bases of the junction left unmatched. The CDR3 is 16 residues long. Germline V CDR1 and CDR2: LNHNV, YYDKDF (reference sequence). The DNA of the CDR3 is TGTGCCACCAGCAGGGGATGGGCGGGAGTAAGGGAGACCCAGTACTTC. It translates to CATSRGWAGVRETQYF.

In this sample, this clonotype turned up many times. The genes are TRBV24-1 and TRBJ1-5; D might be TRBD1 (5 bases). CDR1 KGHDR and CDR2 SFDVKD come from the germline V gene. There are 16 residues in the CDR3. Trimming removed 7 bases at V and 4 bases at J, with 19 bases between. The CDR3 reads CATSDSRRGGNQPQHF. CDR3 DNA: TGTGCCACCAGCGACTCGAGGAGGGGCGGGAATCAGCCCCAGCATTTT.